These 29 T cell receptor beta chains came from one sample sequenced in a study of control samples from healthy donors and cancer patients. Sequencing was performed with immunoSEQ multiplex PCR; in TCRdb, only in-frame clones are kept and a portion is missing. The sample includes about 40,000 clones, about 90% of them seen just once. Material: blood. The receptors come from a woman between 45 and 65 years old in good health.

This chain's CDR3 is CATSSTGTSGAREQYF. The CDR3 DNA sequence: TGTGCCACCAGCAGCACCGGGACTAGCGGGGCCCGCGAGCAGTACTTC. The rearrangement joins TRBV15 to TRBJ2-7; TRBD2 agrees at 13 bases. V gave up 3 bases and J gave up 6 bases; unmatched junction bases: 8. The CDR3 consists of 16 residues. Per the germline V gene, CDR1 is LNHNV and CDR2 is YYDKDF (reference sequence).

The rearrangement joins TRBV19 to TRBJ2-4; the D call may be TRBD1 or TRBD2 (5 bases each). The CDR3 runs to 19 residues. Trimming took off 11 bases at V and 0 bases at J, with 29 bases between the two ends. The germline V gene has CDR1 LNHDA and CDR2 SQIVND (reference sequence). CDR3 residues: CASSPSTAVVDLAKNIQYF. The CDR3 DNA sequence: TGTGCCTCTTCCCCCTCGACAGCGGTCGTCGACTTAGCCAAAAACATTCAGTACTTC.

A note on this clone: An end of the junction does not agree with germline; a read error may underlie this. The chain recombines TRBV28 with TRBJ1-1; 8 bases align to TRBD1. CDR1 is MDHEN, CDR2 SYDVKM, per germline. The CDR3 runs 16 residues. The chain's CDR3 is CASSLGQGRLNTEAFF. CDR3 DNA sequence: TGTGCCAGCAGCCTAGGACAGGGTAGGTTGAATACTGAAGCTTTCTTT.

This rearrangement joins TRBV18 to TRBJ2-5; 10 bases are shared with TRBD1. The J segment lost 2 bases and the V segment lost 2 bases, leaving 2 bases of the junction unmatched. The CDR3 is 15 residues long. In germline, CDR1 is KGHSH, CDR2 LQKENI. The CDR3 DNA is TGTGCCAGCTCACCAAGGACAGGGGGGCAAGAGACCCAGTACTTC. Its translation: CASSPRTGGQETQYF.

V usage is TRBV7-9 and J usage is TRBJ1-1, with D unresolved. The CDR3 sequence is 16 residues long. V was pared by 5 bases and J by 0 bases, with 16 bases between. CDR1 SEHNR and CDR2 FQNEAQ come from the germline V gene (reference sequence). CDR3 in DNA: TGTGCCAGCAGCAGCCCGACAAGCCTGATGAACACTGAAGCTTTCTTT. Its translation: CASSSPTSLMNTEAFF.

The J gene is TRBJ1-2, the V gene TRBV5-4; D is unclear. V lost 4 bases and J lost 2, with 12 bases in between. The germline V gene has CDR1 SGHNT and CDR2 YYREEE (reference sequence). The CDR3 loop spans 14 amino acids. The DNA for the CDR3 is TGTGCCAGCAGCCCATCGGCGGTGAACTATGGCTACACCTTC. This sequence encodes CASSPSAVNYGYTF.

For this clone: This sample also contains other DNA sequences that code for the same CDR3. The V call is TRBV3-1 (or the pseudogene TRBV3-2), the J call TRBJ2-2; 8 positions agree with TRBD2. This CDR3 is built from 15 residues. Germline lookup yields CDR1 LGHDT and CDR2 YNNKEL (reference sequence). The trim removed 4 bases at V and 8 bases at J, leaving 9 bases unmatched. CDR3 in amino acids: CASSRRGASLGELFF. CDR3 DNA sequence: TGTGCCAGCAGCCGGCGGGGGGCCAGCTTGGGGGAGCTGTTTTTT.

This sequence joins TRBV2 and TRBJ2-7; D not certain. This CDR3 is 15 amino acids long. Germline values: CDR1 SNHLY, CDR2 FYNNEI. The V gene lost 6 bases and the J gene lost 0 bases, with 15 bases spanning the gap. CDR3 DNA: TGTGCCAGCAGCCCTTCCCCCAATCCCTCCTACGAGCAGTACTTC. This gives the protein CASSPSPNPSYEQYF.

The gene calls are TRBV15 and TRBJ1-1; the D gene is possibly TRBD1 (6 bases). V dropped 3 bases and J dropped 0 bases, with 11 bases sitting between them. CDR1 and CDR2 (germline): LNHNV, YYDKDF (reference sequence). The CDR3 sequence is 15 residues long. For the CDR3, the DNA is TGTGCCACCAGCAGCGGGGGCAGTGTGAACACTGAAGCTTTCTTT. Translating it yields CATSSGGSVNTEAFF. The full variable domain, in which reference TRBV15 and TRBJ1-1 provide the parts outside the CDR3, is DAMVIQNPRYQVTQFGKPVTLSCSQTLNHNVMYWYQQKSSQAPKLLFHYYDKDFNNEADTPDNFQSRRPNTSFCFLDIRSPGLGDTAMYLCATSSGGSVNTEAFFGQGTRLTVV.

This chain's CDR3 is CATSMGRGQGGTEAFF. Here the CDR3 DNA reads TGTGCCACCAGCATGGGACGGGGACAGGGGGGCACTGAAGCTTTCTTT. This chain joins TRBV15 and TRBJ1-1; TRBD1 matches at 11 bases. V lost 4 bases and J lost 4; bases outside the gene matches: 8. Per the germline V gene, CDR1 is LNHNV and CDR2 is YYDKDF (reference sequence). The CDR3 is 16 residues long. Together with reference TRBV15 and TRBJ1-1, the CDR3 gives the full variable domain: DAMVIQNPRYQVTQFGKPVTLSCSQTLNHNVMYWYQQKSSQAPKLLFHYYDKDFNNEADTPDNFQSRRPNTSFCFLDIRSPGLGDTAMYLCATSMGRGQGGTEAFFGQGTRLTVV.

The gene calls are TRBV5-1 and TRBJ1-1; D may be TRBD1 (6 bases). This CDR3 region has 13 residues. Between the trimmed V and J ends, which lost 4 bases and 4 bases, there was a span of 11 bases. The germline gives CDR1 SGHRS, CDR2 YFSETQ. The CDR3 protein is CASSQGGGTEAFF. CDR3 DNA: TGCGCCAGCAGCCAAGGGGGGGGCACTGAAGCTTTCTTT.

The rearrangement links TRBV7-2 to TRBJ1-3, with D possibly TRBD1 on 5 matching bases. Trimming pared 3 bases from V and 0 bases from J, leaving 9 bases between. The CDR3 sequence is 15 residues long. Germline values: CDR1 SGHTA, CDR2 FQGNSA. DNA for the CDR3: TGTGCCAGCAGCTTCGAGGGGAACTCTGGAAACACCATATATTTT. It specifies CASSFEGNSGNTIYF.

The chain couples TRBV15 to TRBJ1-4, with D tentatively TRBD1 (6 bases). Trimming left V 3 bases short and J 8 bases short, with 16 bases between. The V gene's germline CDR1 is LNHNV and CDR2 YYDKDF (reference sequence). CDR3 length equals 15 residues. CDR3 residues: CATSRDGTQGEKLFF. The CDR3, as DNA: TGTGCCACCAGCAGGGACGGGACCCAGGGGGAAAAACTGTTTTTT.

V usage is TRBV5-4 and J usage is TRBJ1-4, with 8 bases lining up with TRBD1. This CDR3 is built from 17 residues. J gave up 8 bases and V 6 bases, and 18 bases lay outside the gene matches. CDR1 SGHNT and CDR2 YYREEE come from the germline V gene (reference sequence). The CDR3 reads CASTRAGGGNTGEKLFF. CDR3 DNA sequence: TGTGCCAGCACCAGGGCAGGGGGCGGAAATACGGGGGAAAAACTGTTTTTT. The full variable domain, completed using reference TRBV5-4 and TRBJ1-4, is ETGVTQSPTHLIKTRGQQVTLRCSSQSGHNTVSWYQQALGQGPQFIFQYYREEENGRGNFPPRFSGLQFPNYSSELNVNALELDDSALYLCASTRAGGGNTGEKLFFGSGTQLSVL.

The genes are TRBV9 and TRBJ2-5, with 7 bases that match TRBD2. The germline V gene has CDR1 SGDLS and CDR2 YYNGEE. V dropped 4 bases and J dropped 2; count of bases not matched to a gene: 11. CDR3 length: 16 residues. The CDR3 nucleotides are TGTGCCAGCAGCTTCCAAGCGGGATCGAGACAAGAGACCCAGTACTTC. Its translation is CASSFQAGSRQETQYF. The full variable domain, completed using reference TRBV9 and TRBJ2-5, is DSGVTQTPKHLITATGQRVTLRCSPRSGDLSVYWYQQSLDQGLQFLIQYYNGEERAKGNILERFSAQQFPDLHSELNLSSLELGDSALYFCASSFQAGSRQETQYFGPGTRLLVL.

V gene TRBV5-4 combines with J gene TRBJ2-3, with D maybe TRBD1 (5 bases). From germline, CDR1 is SGHNT and CDR2 YYREEE (reference sequence). V lost 0 bases and J lost 2, with 10 bases in between. The CDR3 length is 15 residues. The CDR3 loop is CASSLEGALTDTQYF. For the CDR3, the DNA is TGTGCCAGCAGCTTGGAAGGGGCCCTCACAGATACGCAGTATTTT.

The gene calls are TRBV5-1 and TRBJ2-1; possibly TRBD1 for D (6 bases). Trimming removed 4 bases from V and 12 bases from J, with 20 bases in between. The CDR3 has 14 residues. The germline CDR1 and CDR2 sequences are SGHRS and YFSETQ. The CDR3 DNA sequence: TGCGCCAGCAGCCCAGGACAGTTGAGGGGTATGCAGTTCTTC. It yields the protein CASSPGQLRGMQFF. The whole variable domain, remainder taken from reference TRBV5-1 and TRBJ2-1, is KAGVTQTPRYLIKTRGQQVTLSCSPISGHRSVSWYQQTPGQGLQFLFEYFSETQRNKGNFPGRFSGRQFSNSRSEMNVSTLELGDSALYLCASSPGQLRGMQFFGPGTRLTVL.

The rearrangement joins TRBV6-2 or TRBV6-3 to TRBJ2-1; 10 positions agree with TRBD1. The CDR3 has 18 amino acids. V shed 4 bases and J 6 bases; nucleotides not matched to a gene: 15. The germline CDR1 and CDR2 sequences are MNHEY and SVGEGT. The CDR3 region has the DNA TGTGCCAGCAGTTCCAATAGACAGGGGGCACCCAGATCCAATGAGCAGTTCTTC. This encodes CASSSNRQGAPRSNEQFF.

The CDR3 loop reads CASSVSGGVTDTQYF. Here the CDR3 DNA reads TGTGCCAGCAGCGTTAGCGGGGGGGTTACAGATACGCAGTATTTT. The chain links TRBV9 to TRBJ2-3, with 11 bases identical to TRBD2. The CDR3 loop spans 15 amino acids. Germline V lookup: CDR1 SGDLS, CDR2 YYNGEE. V gave up 2 bases and J gave up 3 bases; unmatched junction bases: 2.

The rearrangement uses TRBV7-6 and TRBJ2-1; the D gene is possibly TRBD2 (6 bases). V dropped 10 bases and J dropped 2 bases, with 21 bases sitting between them. The CDR3 length is 16 residues. CDR1 and CDR2 (germline): SGHVS, FNYEAQ. The CDR3, as DNA: TGTGCCACCTCCCATGCGAACGGGAGTGCCTACAATGAGCAGTTCTTC. It codes for CATSHANGSAYNEQFF.

The gene calls are TRBV9 and TRBJ2-5, with TRBD1 matching over 9 bases. The ends lost 4 bases at V and 5 bases at J; junction bases unmatched: 9. The germline gives CDR1 SGDLS, CDR2 YYNGEE. The CDR3 extends over 15 amino acids. CDR3 protein: CASSPQQGARETQYF. As DNA, the CDR3 is TGTGCCAGCAGCCCCCAACAGGGGGCAAGGGAGACCCAGTACTTC.

This rearrangement joins TRBV6-5 to TRBJ1-4, with TRBD1 identical over 7 bases. Per germline, CDR1 MNHEY and CDR2 SVGAGI. V shed 7 bases, J shed 6 bases, and the junction held 8 bases outside the gene matches. The CDR3 loop spans 14 amino acids. CDR3 DNA sequence: TGTGCCAGCACCGACAGGGTTAGGGATGAAAAACTGTTTTTT. Residues: CASTDRVRDEKLFF.

The CDR3: CASSLQGASPLHF. For the CDR3, the DNA is TGTGCCAGTAGTCTCCAGGGGGCTTCACCCCTCCACTTT. V is TRBV19 and J is TRBJ1-6; 8 bases are shared with TRBD1. J was trimmed by 9 bases and V by 5 bases; bases with no gene match: 3. The CDR3 sequence is 13 residues long. Germline CDR1 reads LNHDA; CDR2 reads SQIVND (reference sequence).

V gene TRBV7-9 combines with J gene TRBJ1-5; TRBD1 matches at 8 bases. Germline V CDR1 and CDR2: SEHNR, FQNEAQ (reference sequence). The CDR3 spans 15 residues. J lost 2 bases, V lost 5 bases, and 5 bases had no gene match. The CDR3 sequence is CASSDGQGGNQPQHF. The CDR3 nucleotides read TGTGCCAGCAGCGATGGACAGGGCGGCAATCAGCCCCAGCATTTT.

The genes are TRBV5-4 and TRBJ2-1; 8 nucleotides match TRBD2. The CDR3 runs 15 residues. The V segment lost 5 bases and the J segment 3 bases; nucleotides outside the gene matches: 7. CDR1 is SGHNT, CDR2 YYREEE, per germline (reference sequence). The CDR3 is CASSPPSGGYNEQFF. The DNA for the CDR3 is TGTGCCAGCAGTCCCCCCAGCGGGGGCTACAATGAGCAGTTCTTC. The entire variable domain, with the rest obtained from reference TRBV5-4 and TRBJ2-1, is as follows: ETGVTQSPTHLIKTRGQQVTLRCSSQSGHNTVSWYQQALGQGPQFIFQYYREEENGRGNFPPRFSGLQFPNYSSELNVNALELDDSALYLCASSPPSGGYNEQFFGPGTRLTVL.

The gene calls are TRBV19 and TRBJ2-1, with 13 bases aligning to TRBD2. The CDR3 covers 15 residues. The germline CDR1 and CDR2 sequences are LNHDA and SQIVND (reference sequence). J lost 9 bases, V lost 10 bases, and 12 bases had no gene match. CDR3 region: CATKLAGGPYFEQFF. In DNA, the CDR3 is TGTGCCACAAAACTAGCGGGGGGGCCGTATTTTGAGCAGTTCTTC.

The V and J genes are TRBV3-1 (or the pseudogene TRBV3-2) and TRBJ2-5, with D perhaps matching TRBD1 (6 bases). V shed 4 bases and J shed 5 bases, with 14 bases lying between them. CDR1 and CDR2 (germline): LGHDT, YNNKEL (reference sequence). The CDR3 runs 14 residues. DNA for the CDR3: TGTGCCAGCAGCCGGATGGGGGCATGGGAGACCCAGTACTTC. Protein sequence: CASSRMGAWETQYF.

The rearrangement links TRBV30 to TRBJ2-3, with D perhaps TRBD1 or TRBD2 (5 bases each). Deletions cut 4 bases from V and 0 bases from J, with 17 bases between. CDR1 is GTSNPN, CDR2 SVGIG, per germline (reference sequence). The length of the CDR3 is 16 residues. CDR3 nucleotides: TGTGCCTGGACCCGTGCCGGGACGACTAGCACAGATACGCAGTATTTT. This codes for CAWTRAGTTSTDTQYF. The whole variable domain, filled in from reference TRBV30 and TRBJ2-3, reads SQTIHQWPATLVQPVGSPLSLECTVEGTSNPNLYWYRQAAGRGLQLLFYSVGIGQISSEVPQNLSASRPQDRQFILSSKKLLLSDSGFYLCAWTRAGTTSTDTQYFGPGTRLTVL.

V and J are TRBV19 and TRBJ1-4; possibly TRBD1 for D (6 bases). Per the germline V gene, CDR1 is LNHDA and CDR2 is SQIVND (reference sequence). Trimming pared 4 bases from V and 7 bases from J, leaving 13 bases between. This CDR3 is 14 amino acids long. CDR3 region: CASSTGAAGEKLFF. The CDR3 coding sequence is TGTGCCAGTAGTACAGGGGCGGCGGGTGAAAAACTGTTTTTT. Using reference TRBV19 and TRBJ1-4 for the parts outside the CDR3, the full variable domain is DGGITQSPKYLFRKEGQNVTLSCEQNLNHDAMYWYRQDPGQGLRLIYYSQIVNDFQKGDIAEGYSVSREKKESFPLTVTSAQKNPTAFYLCASSTGAAGEKLFFGSGTQLSVL.